This entry lists 3 T cell receptor beta chains sequenced from one sample in a study of CD8 T cells in Susac syndrome. Random hexamers served to reverse transcribe roughly 0.45 to 1 ug RNA. MiXCR was run by TCRdb on the immunoSEQ multiplex PCR reads, yielding one entry per CDR3 protein. Of some 77,000 distinct CDR3 sequences listed, 93% were seen once; the top ten hold roughly 0.16%. Sample: CD4+ T cells from PBMCs. The receptors here all came from a human donor with Susac syndrome.

The J gene is TRBJ2-5, the V gene TRBV20-1, with 8 bases aligning to TRBD2. This CDR3 spans 14 amino acids. Germline loops: CDR1 DFQATT, CDR2 SNEGSKA (reference sequence). J was trimmed by 2 bases and V by 6 bases; bases with no gene match: 8. As DNA, the CDR3 is TGCAGTGCAAATAGCGGGGATATACAAGAGACCCAGTACTTC. Translated, it gives CSANSGDIQETQYF.

This clonotype came up a few times. This chain links TRBV6-5 with TRBJ2-1; 12 bases agree with TRBD2. Germline V gives CDR1 MNHEY, CDR2 SVGAGI. The J segment lost 10 bases and the V segment lost 2 bases, leaving 6 bases of the junction unmatched. This CDR3 is 15 amino acids long. CDR3 nucleotide sequence: TGTGCCAGCAGTTACGCGACTAGCGGGGGCTTCGAGCAGTTCTTC. Amino acids: CASSYATSGGFEQFF.

This chain links TRBV19 with TRBJ1-2, with a possible D match to TRBD1 (5 bases). The CDR3 runs to 13 residues. V shed 1 base and J shed 7 bases, with 10 bases lying between them. Looked up from germline, CDR1 is LNHDA and CDR2 is SQIVND (reference sequence). CDR3 sequence: CASSIGGTAGYTF. The DNA for the CDR3 is TGTGCCAGTAGTATAGGAGGGACTGCTGGCTACACCTTC.